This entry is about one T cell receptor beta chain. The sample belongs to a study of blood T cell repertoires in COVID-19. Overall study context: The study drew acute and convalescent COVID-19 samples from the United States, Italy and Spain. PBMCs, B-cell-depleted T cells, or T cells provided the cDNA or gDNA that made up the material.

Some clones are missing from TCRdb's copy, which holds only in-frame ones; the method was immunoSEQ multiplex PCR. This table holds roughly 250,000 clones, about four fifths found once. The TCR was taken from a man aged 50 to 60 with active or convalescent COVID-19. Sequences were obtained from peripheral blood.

The CDR3 coding sequence is TGTGCCGTGACCATGGGTAGCGGGGGCTTCAATGAGCAGTTCTTC. Translated: CAVTMGSGGFNEQFF. This chain links TRBV7-8 with TRBJ2-1, with 9 nucleotides matching TRBD2. Germline lookup yields CDR1 SGHVS and CDR2 FQNEAQ. V dropped 11 bases and J dropped 6; count of bases not matched to a gene: 14. There are 15 residues in the CDR3.